The 18 T cell receptor beta chains below come from one sample, sequenced in a study of cytomegalovirus exposure and HLA in healthy donors. The PCR used 60 Vbeta and 13 Jbeta primers. Some clones are missing from TCRdb's copy, which holds only in-frame ones; the method was immunoSEQ multiplex PCR. The data contain about 170,000 clones, around 84% of them singletons. The sequenced material came from PBMCs. These receptors were taken from a man aged 30 to 45 in good health and CMV-seropositive.

CDR3 loop: CASSKDRGRINGYTF. CDR3 in DNA: TGTGCCAGCAGCAAAGACAGGGGGCGCATAAACGGCTACACCTTC. The chain is built from TRBV9 and TRBJ1-2; the match to TRBD1 covers 10 bases. With 4 bases clipped from V and 8 bases from J, the junction kept 11 bases outside the gene matches. The CDR3 is 15 amino acids. Germline-derived CDR1 and CDR2 are SGDLS and YYNGEE.

This clone occurred a few times. J is TRBJ1-1 and V is TRBV6-1, with D possibly TRBD1 on 6 matching bases. CDR1 is MNHNS and CDR2 is SASEGT in the germline V gene. V lost 6 bases and J 1 base, leaving 12 bases between the germline ends. CDR3 length: 14 residues. In DNA, the CDR3 is TGTGCCAGCAGCCGCCAGACAGGGAACACTGAAGCTTTCTTT. Translating it yields CASSRQTGNTEAFF.

The rearrangement uses TRBV14 and TRBJ2-2, with 8 nucleotides matching TRBD2. Germline loops: CDR1 SGHDN, CDR2 FVKESK. CDR3 length equals 16 residues. V lost 4 bases and J lost 5; bases outside the gene matches: 9. CDR3 amino acids: CASSRSVGRGTGELFF. CDR3 coding DNA: TGTGCCAGCAGCCGCTCCGTCGGGAGGGGTACCGGGGAGCTGTTTTTT. Filled out from reference TRBV14 and TRBJ2-2, the complete variable domain reads EAGVTQFPSHSVIEKGQTVTLRCDPISGHDNLYWYRRVMGKEIKFLLHFVKESKQDESGMPNNRFLAERTGGTYSTLKVQPAELEDSGVYFCASSRSVGRGTGELFFGEGSRLTVL.

The chain recombines TRBV7-2 with TRBJ2-7; 9 bases align to TRBD2. From germline, CDR1 is SGHTA and CDR2 FQGNSA. CDR3 length: 15 residues. V was clipped by 5 bases and J by 4 bases; unmatched bases: 9. The CDR3 coding sequence is TGTGCCAGCAGCCCCTCGCTAGCGGGGTCTTACGAGCAGTACGTC. Translated: CASSPSLAGSYEQYV.

This clone was observed a single time. The V call is TRBV13, the J call TRBJ1-2; TRBD1 is a possible D gene (5 bases). The germline V gene has CDR1 PRHDT and CDR2 FYEKMQ (reference sequence). The ends were cut back, 5 bases at V and 8 bases at J, with 12 bases in the middle. The length of the CDR3 is 12 residues. The CDR3 coding sequence is TGTGCCAGCAGCCCCCAGGGCCTGGGCTACACCTTC. The encoded protein is CASSPQGLGYTF.

J is TRBJ2-1 and V is TRBV29-1, with a tentative D call TRBD2 (5 bases). This CDR3 comprises 15 residues. The germline V and J ends were trimmed by 0 bases and 6 bases, with 15 bases remaining between them. Germline V lookup: CDR1 SQVTM, CDR2 ANQGSEA. CDR3 nucleotides: TGCAGCGTTGAAGATTGGGAGAACCCCCTCAATGAGCAGTTCTTC. Amino acids: CSVEDWENPLNEQFF.

The sample holds one count of this clone. The V and J genes are TRBV18 and TRBJ2-1, with 9 bases lining up with TRBD2. V shed 3 bases, J shed 4 bases, and the junction held 7 bases outside the gene matches. This CDR3 region has 16 residues. CDR1 and CDR2 (germline): KGHSH, LQKENI. CDR3 protein: CASSPTGTSPYNEQFF. As DNA, the CDR3 is TGTGCCAGCTCACCTACCGGGACTAGCCCGTACAATGAGCAGTTCTTC.

This clone was observed a single time. Its ends do not fully match the called genes, so a read error is possible. The genes are TRBV5-4 and TRBJ2-3, with TRBD2 matching 10 bases. This CDR3 contains 17 residues. Germline assignment: CDR1 SGHNT and CDR2 YYREEE (reference sequence). The DNA of the CDR3 is TGCGCCAGCAGCCAAGACGCGGGACTAGCGCCACCAGATACGCAGTATTTT. Translated: CASSQDAGLAPPDTQYF.

The V gene is TRBV7-3, the J gene TRBJ2-1; 8 bases agree with TRBD2. Germline loops: CDR1 SGHTA, CDR2 FQGTGA. J was trimmed by 9 bases and V by 0 bases; bases with no gene match: 4. The CDR3 loop spans 14 amino acids. Written as DNA, the CDR3 is TGTGCCAGCAGCTTAACCGGGACTAGTAGTGAGCAGTTCTTC. It encodes CASSLTGTSSEQFF.

The J gene is TRBJ2-5, the V gene TRBV7-2; 8 positions agree with TRBD1. The CDR3 spans 15 residues. CDR1 and CDR2 (germline): SGHTA, FQGNSA. V shed 4 bases and J 5 bases; nucleotides not matched to a gene: 9. The CDR3 spells CASSSDRALGETQYF. The CDR3 coding sequence is TGTGCCAGCAGCTCGGACAGGGCCCTGGGGGAGACCCAGTACTTC. The variable domain in full, with the rest retrieved from reference TRBV7-2 and TRBJ2-5, is GAGVSQSPSNKVTEKGKDVELRCDPISGHTALYWYRQSLGQGLEFLIYFQGNSAPDKSGLPSDRFSAERTGGSVSTLTIQRTQQEDSAVYLCASSSDRALGETQYFGPGTRLLVL.

A note on this clone: This CDR3 is also generated by other DNA sequences in the sample. The J gene is TRBJ1-1, the V gene TRBV7-9; TRBD1 matches at 9 bases. CDR1 is SEHNR and CDR2 is FQNEAQ in the germline V gene (reference sequence). V lost 4 bases and J lost 5; bases outside the gene matches: 8. The CDR3 consists of 15 residues. CDR3 loop: CASSSRTGEWTEAFF. The CDR3 region has the DNA TGTGCCAGCAGCTCCCGGACAGGGGAATGGACTGAAGCTTTCTTT.

This clone has only one observation. The V call is TRBV5-1, the J call TRBJ2-1; TRBD2 aligns across 10 bases. Germline loops: CDR1 SGHRS, CDR2 YFSETQ. V was pared by 0 bases and J by 4 bases, with 4 bases of the junction left unmatched. The CDR3 loop spans 16 amino acids. The CDR3 DNA follows: TGCGCCAGCAGCTTGGCCGCAGCGGGAGGGTACAATGAGCAGTTCTTC. Encoded protein: CASSLAAAGGYNEQFF.

The genes are TRBV9 and TRBJ1-2; 8 bases line up with TRBD1. Germline values: CDR1 SGDLS, CDR2 YYNGEE. The trim removed 4 bases at V and 4 bases at J, leaving 9 bases unmatched. The CDR3 contains 15 residues. CDR3 sequence reads: CASSHSRDRPYGYTF. CDR3 DNA sequence: TGTGCCAGCAGCCATTCCCGGGACAGGCCCTATGGCTACACCTTC.

V usage is TRBV4-2 and J usage is TRBJ1-1; D is undetermined. Germline V gene data show CDR1 as LGHNA and CDR2 as YNFKEQ. V was pared by 0 bases and J by 4 bases, with 6 bases between. This CDR3 region has 13 residues. CDR3 nucleotide sequence: TGTGCCAGCAGCCAAGAATTGGCCACTGAAGCTTTCTTT. Its protein is CASSQELATEAFF.

The gene calls are TRBV4-2 and TRBJ1-2; the D gene is possibly TRBD1 (5 bases). CDR1 is LGHNA, CDR2 YNFKEQ, per germline. Deletions cut 1 base from V and 8 bases from J, with 14 bases between. The CDR3 length is 14 residues. The CDR3 nucleotides read TGTGCCAGCAGCCAAGGTTACGGGGGAGGCGGCTACACCTTC. This encodes CASSQGYGGGGYTF.

The V call is TRBV5-8, the J call TRBJ2-3; 11 bases fit TRBD2. V trimming: 3 bases; J trimming: 2 bases; junction bases outside the gene matches: 2. CDR1 is SGHTS, CDR2 YDEGEE, per germline. There are 15 residues in the CDR3. This CDR3 is CASSSGLADTDTQYF. The CDR3 DNA reads TGTGCCAGCAGCTCGGGACTAGCGGACACAGATACGCAGTATTTT.

The chain combines TRBV4-2 with TRBJ1-3; D not certain. This CDR3 comprises 17 residues. CDR1 is LGHNA, CDR2 YNFKEQ, per germline. V lost 0 bases and J 1 base, leaving 13 bases between the germline ends. CDR3 bases: TGTGCCAGCAGCCAAGACCGGGATTCTATATCTGGAAACACCATATATTTT. Translated: CASSQDRDSISGNTIYF.

The CDR3 is CASSSPTGGRTGELFF. CDR3 in DNA: TGTGCCAGCAGCAGCCCCACAGGGGGCCGCACCGGGGAGCTGTTTTTT. This chain uses TRBV5-4 with TRBJ2-2; 9 bases are a match to TRBD1. CDR3 length: 16 residues. V shed 4 bases and J 4 bases; nucleotides not matched to a gene: 8. CDR1 is SGHNT and CDR2 is YYREEE in the germline V gene (reference sequence).